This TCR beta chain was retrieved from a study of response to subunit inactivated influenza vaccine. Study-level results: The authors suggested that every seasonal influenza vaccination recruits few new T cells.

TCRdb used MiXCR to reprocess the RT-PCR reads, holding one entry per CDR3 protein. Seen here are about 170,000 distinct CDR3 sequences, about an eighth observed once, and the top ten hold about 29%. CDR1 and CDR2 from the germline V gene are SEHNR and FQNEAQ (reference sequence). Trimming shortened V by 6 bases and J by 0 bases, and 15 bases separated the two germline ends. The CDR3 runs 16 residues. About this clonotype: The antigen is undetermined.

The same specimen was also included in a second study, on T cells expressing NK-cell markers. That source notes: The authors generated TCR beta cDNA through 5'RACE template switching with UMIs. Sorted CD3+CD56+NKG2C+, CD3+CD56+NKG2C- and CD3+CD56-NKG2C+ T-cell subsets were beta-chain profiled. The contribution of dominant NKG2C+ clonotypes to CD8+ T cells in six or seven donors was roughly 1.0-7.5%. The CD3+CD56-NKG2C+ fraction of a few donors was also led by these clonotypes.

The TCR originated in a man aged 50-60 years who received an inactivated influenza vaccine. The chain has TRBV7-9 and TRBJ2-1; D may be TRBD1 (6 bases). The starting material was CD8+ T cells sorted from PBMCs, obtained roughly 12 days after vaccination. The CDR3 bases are TGTGCCAGCAGTTTGGACAGAGGGGGCTCCTACAATGAGCAGTTCTTC. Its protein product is CASSLDRGGSYNEQFF.